This T cell receptor (beta chain) was documented in a study of PD-L1 blockade in urothelial cancer. The wider study: Earlier, patients had received 0 to 3 chemotherapy regimens. Blood drawn 3 weeks (second dose) and 6 weeks after treatment start was analyzed.

TCRdb keeps only in-frame clones here, not all; method: immunoSEQ multiplex PCR. This sample has about 100,000 clones, with approximately 90% found just once. Germline CDR1 ENHRY, CDR2 SYGVKD. This CDR3 region has 12 residues. Trimming removed 10 bases at V and 4 bases at J, with 10 bases between. Whole-study findings and limits: Durable benefit was linked to greater 3-week expansion of tumor-associated blood clones.

All patients carried locally advanced or metastatic urothelial carcinoma. About this clone itself: What it binds is not known.

Sequencing used PBMCs, obtained around atezolizumab (anti-PD-L1) treatment. The TCR was taken from a woman older than 75 with urothelial cancer. J is TRBJ1-4 and V is TRBV10-3, with D unclear. CDR3 loop: CATFRLNEKLFF. CDR3 DNA sequence: TGTGCCACTTTCCGACTTAATGAAAAACTGTTTTTT.